The clone carrying this T cell receptor (beta chain) has ten or more counts. The target antigen is unknown. Using its own MiXCR run on the 5' RACE reads, TCRdb lists one record per CDR3 protein. Altogether roughly 32,000 distinct CDR3 sequences are present, about 4.6% being singletons, with the ten largest covering around half. The data originate from a study of T cells after yellow fever vaccination. Germline V gene lookup returns CDR1 SGHVS and CDR2 FNYEAQ. Trimming stripped 5 bases from V and 4 bases from J, with 11 bases between. This CDR3 spans 13 amino acids. Overall study results and limits: A weaker but faster secondary response was observed, peaking on day 5 versus 15.

Sequencing used CD8+ T cells sorted from PBMCs, obtained 5 days after the yellow fever booster vaccination. This chain connects TRBV7-6 to TRBJ2-5; D is perhaps TRBD2 (6 bases). The sequence was collected from a man aged 25 to 45 who received the YFV17D yellow fever vaccine. This CDR3 is CASSPGGVETQYF. DNA for the CDR3: TGTGCCAGCAGCCCCGGGGGTGTAGAGACCCAGTACTTC.